Listed below are T cell receptor beta chains from one sample, sequenced in a study of cytomegalovirus exposure and HLA in healthy donors. The repertoire was sequenced with immunoSEQ multiplex PCR; TCRdb's copy has only in-frame clones and lacks some. The profile shows about 130,000 clones, about 74% of them singletons. The sequencing input was PBMCs. All receptors come from a man aged 18 to 35 in good health and CMV-seropositive. The CDR3 runs from the conserved cysteine through the conserved F or W. Fields, in order: J gene, D gene, V gene, clone size, CDR3 length, CDR3 protein, CDR3 DNA. The D gene is left open where the match is weak. Clone size is not always given. Where it is, it says once, few, many or a class for expanded clones.

TRBJ1-4 - TRBV6-1 - 14 CASRLGSGNEKLFF TGTGCCAGCAGGCTGGGATCGGGAAATGAAAAACTGTTTTTT
TRBJ2-5 - TRBV28 - 12 CASSQIEGTQYF TGTGCCAGCAGCCAAATCGAGGGGACCCAGTACTTC
TRBJ2-7 TRBD1 TRBV2 - 15 CASSGQGQPVHEQYF TGTGCCAGCAGTGGACAGGGCCAACCAGTCCACGAGCAGTACTTC
TRBJ1-5 TRBD1 TRBV2 - 15 CASSTGGVGNQPQHF TGTGCCAGCAGTACAGGGGGCGTGGGCAATCAGCCCCAGCATTTT
TRBJ2-2 TRBD2 TRBV23-1 - 17 CASSQWSSGLFTGELFF TGCGCCAGCAGTCAATGGTCTAGCGGGTTATTCACCGGGGAGCTGTTTTTT
TRBJ2-3 - TRBV5-6 - 14 CASSGGTATDTQYF TGTGCCAGCAGCGGCGGGACAGCCACAGATACGCAGTATTTT
TRBJ1-5 - TRBV21-1 - 13 CARERQDNQPQHF TGTGCCAGGGAAAGACAGGACAATCAGCCCCAGCATTTT
TRBJ1-3 TRBD1 TRBV25-1 - 16 CASRPPGGSSGNTIYF TGTGCCAGCAGGCCCCCAGGGGGTAGCTCTGGAAACACCATATATTTT
TRBJ1-5 - TRBV25-1 - 15 CASSEGGFPNQPQHF TGTGCCAGCAGTGAAGGGGGGTTTCCCAATCAGCCCCAGCATTTT
TRBJ2-1 - TRBV4-1 - 15 CASSQEGRVVNEQFF TGCGCCAGCAGCCAAGAGGGCAGGGTCGTAAATGAGCAGTTCTTC
TRBJ1-2 - TRBV7-9 - 8 CSSSSYTF TGTTCCAGCAGTAGCTACACCTTC
TRBJ1-5 - TRBV5-4 - 16 CASSRGTWDSNQPQHF TGTGCCAGCAGCCGTGGGACATGGGATAGCAATCAGCCCCAGCATTTT
TRBJ1-5 TRBD1 TRBV10-3 few 14 CATEDRGGNQPQHF TGTGCCACAGAGGACAGGGGTGGTAATCAGCCCCAGCATTTT
TRBJ1-1 - TRBV5-5 - 13 CASSLVGDTEAFF TGTGCCAGCAGCTTGGTAGGGGACACTGAAGCTTTCTTT
TRBJ2-7 TRBD1 TRBV6-5 - 16 CASSYMSTGADYEQYF TGTGCCAGCAGTTATATGTCGACAGGGGCTGACTACGAGCAGTACTTC
TRBJ1-5 - TRBV7-2 - 15 CASSSPAGDNQPQHF TGTGCCAGCAGCTCCCCGGCAGGGGATAATCAGCCCCAGCATTTT
TRBJ1-2 - TRBV5-1 - 15 CASSLAPGVNYGYTF TGCGCCAGCAGCTTGGCCCCAGGGGTGAACTATGGCTACACCTTC
TRBJ2-7 - TRBV30 - 13 CAWEKEGHYEQYF TGTGCCTGGGAAAAGGAGGGGCACTACGAGCAGTACTTC
TRBJ2-3 TRBD2 TRBV9 - 16 CASRVGDGGATDTQYF TGTGCCAGCAGAGTAGGGGACGGGGGGGCGACAGATACGCAGTATTTT
TRBJ1-1 - TRBV4-3 few 13 CASSQGHIAEAFF TGCGCCAGCAGCCAAGGACACATTGCTGAAGCTTTCTTT
TRBJ1-1 - TRBV7-2 - 13 CASSSTGITEAFF TGTGCCAGCAGCTCCACAGGGATCACTGAAGCTTTCTTT
TRBJ2-3 - TRBV7-8 once 17 CASSPDFPSASTDTQYF TGTGCCAGCAGCCCCGATTTTCCCAGCGCTAGCACAGATACGCAGTATTTT
TRBJ1-4 TRBD1 TRBV7-9 few 16 CASSFDRGRDPEKLFF TGTGCCAGCAGCTTCGACAGGGGGAGGGATCCTGAAAAACTGTTTTTT
TRBJ2-5 TRBD2 TRBV5-4 once 14 CASSRFLAEETQYF TGTGCCAGCAGCCGATTTCTAGCGGAAGAGACCCAGTACTTC
TRBJ2-7 - TRBV18 - 14 CASSQTHGSAEQYF TGTGCCAGCTCACAAACTCACGGGAGTGCCGAGCAGTACTTC
TRBJ1-1 - TRBV6-1 - 15 CASSEIQGFSTEAFF TGTGCCAGCAGTGAAATTCAGGGTTTTAGCACTGAAGCTTTCTTT
TRBJ2-1 - TRBV27 - 15 CASRKIGTPQQGLFF TGTGCCAGCAGAAAAATAGGGACACCACAACAAGGGCTGTTCTTC
TRBJ2-3 TRBD2 TRBV27 once 15 CASSQGTSGLDTQYF TGTGCCAGCAGTCAGGGGACTAGCGGTCTAGATACGCAGTATTTT
TRBJ1-6 TRBD1 TRBV4-2 - 16 CASSQLSGTAYSPLHF TGTGCCAGCAGCCAACTGTCCGGGACAGCCTATTCACCCCTCCACTTT
TRBJ1-5 - TRBV10-3 - 14 CAIKAVGSNQPQHF TGTGCCATCAAGGCGGTTGGGAGCAATCAGCCCCAGCATTTT
TRBJ2-2 - TRBV10-1 - 15 CASSETGGGTGELFF TGCGCCAGCAGTGAGACGGGGGGCGGCACCGGGGAGCTGTTTTTT
TRBJ2-7 - TRBV11-2 - 14 CASSLGATTYEQYF TGTGCCAGCAGCTTAGGTGCCACAACCTACGAGCAGTACTTC
TRBJ1-6 TRBD1 TRBV11-2 - 17 CASSLRTGRNYNSPLHF TGTGCCAGCAGCTTACGGACAGGGAGGAACTATAATTCACCCCTCCACTTT
TRBJ2-1 - TRBV10-1 - 14 CASSESYGGGEQFF TGCGCCAGCAGTGAGTCTTATGGGGGAGGTGAGCAGTTCTTC
TRBJ2-3 TRBD1 TRBV4-1 - 17 CASSPLPGTGGTDTQYF TGCGCCAGCAGCCCTCTGCCCGGGACAGGCGGCACAGATACGCAGTATTTT
TRBJ2-3 TRBD2 TRBV9 - 14 CASSVTSGSDTQYF TGTGCCAGCAGCGTTACTAGCGGGAGTGATACGCAGTATTTT
TRBJ2-7 TRBD1 TRBV20-1 - 11 CSLDRAYEQYF TGCAGTTTGGACAGGGCCTACGAGCAGTACTTC
TRBJ2-5 - TRBV6-1 - 14 CASSELAGLGTQYF TGTGCCAGCAGTGAATTGGCGGGATTAGGGACCCAGTACTTC
TRBJ1-3 - TRBV18 - 16 CASSPPISGSGNTIYF TGTGCCAGCTCACCACCGATATCGGGTTCTGGAAACACCATATATTTT
TRBJ2-1 - TRBV10-2 - 14 CASSDRGTYNEQFF TGCGCCAGCAGTGACCGGGGTACCTACAATGAGCAGTTCTTC
TRBJ1-2 TRBD1 TRBV2 - 13 CASSAYRGGGYTF TGTGCCAGCAGTGCATACAGGGGAGGAGGCTACACCTTC
TRBJ1-6 - TRBV5-4 few 14 CASSFSGFGSPLHF TGTGCCAGCAGCTTTTCAGGATTTGGTTCACCCCTCCACTTT
TRBJ2-2 - TRBV4-3 - 12 CASSQHSGELFF TGCGCCAGCAGCCAACATTCCGGGGAGCTGTTTTTT
TRBJ2-5 TRBD2 TRBV4-1 - 17 CASSQGEGLAGVETQYF TGCGCCAGCAGCCAAGGCGAGGGACTAGCGGGGGTAGAGACCCAGTACTTC
TRBJ2-7 - TRBV10-2 - 12 CASSEAGYEQYF TGCGCCAGCAGTGAGGCAGGCTACGAGCAGTACTTC
TRBJ2-1 - TRBV29-1 - 14 CSVETRVLYNEQFF TGCAGCGTTGAGACGCGGGTACTTTACAATGAGCAGTTCTTC
TRBJ2-1 - TRBV6-6 - 13 CAGRDGSRFEQFF TGTGCCGGTAGGGACGGGAGTAGGTTTGAGCAGTTCTTC
TRBJ2-1 TRBD2 TRBV2 - 15 CASSDRRGGRNEQFF TGTGCCAGCAGTGATCGGCGGGGGGGCCGTAATGAGCAGTTCTTC
TRBJ2-7 - TRBV9 few 15 CASSMNAGIAYEQYF TGTGCCAGCAGCATGAACGCCGGGATCGCCTACGAGCAGTACTTC
TRBJ1-6 - TRBV5-4 - 15 CASSLAGTLNSPLHF TGTGCCAGCAGCTTGGCCGGGACTCTCAATTCACCCCTCCACTTT
TRBJ1-1 - TRBV14 - 14 CASSQEAVTVEAFF TGTGCCAGCAGCCAAGAGGCGGTGACGGTTGAAGCTTTCTTT
TRBJ2-3 TRBD1 TRBV6-5 - 14 CASAPRQGTDTQYF TGTGCCAGCGCCCCGAGACAGGGTACAGATACGCAGTATTTT
TRBJ1-4 - TRBV2 - 14 CASRAQGGNEKLFF TGTGCCAGTAGGGCACAGGGCGGTAATGAAAAACTGTTTTTT
TRBJ1-2 - TRBV7-2 - 13 CASSLPWTNGYTF TGTGCCAGCAGCTTACCCTGGACAAATGGCTACACCTTC
TRBJ2-5 - TRBV13 - 15 CASSSGPRGGETQYF TGTGCCAGCAGTTCCGGACCGAGGGGGGGAGAGACCCAGTACTTC
TRBJ1-5 - TRBV7-3 - 14 CASSTDPGGQPQHF TGTGCCAGCAGCACTGACCCGGGAGGTCAGCCCCAGCATTTT
TRBJ1-1 - TRBV5-1 - 13 CASSFGSGTEAFF TGCGCCAGCAGCTTCGGGTCCGGGACTGAAGCTTTCTTT
TRBJ2-1 TRBD2 TRBV7-2 - 16 CASSLSSGRGYNEQFF TGTGCCAGCAGCTTGTCTTCCGGGAGGGGCTACAATGAGCAGTTCTTC
TRBJ1-3 - TRBV21-1 - 15 CASSKGGGSGNTIYF TGTGCCAGCAGCAAAGGAGGGGGCTCTGGAAACACCATATATTTT
TRBJ2-5 TRBD1 TRBV5-4 - 14 CASGHPGQGETQYF TGTGCCAGCGGTCATCCGGGACAGGGAGAGACCCAGTACTTC